This T cell receptor (beta chain) was profiled in a study of response to subunit inactivated influenza vaccine. The count of this clonotype is one. The CDR3 contains 17 residues. Trimming removed 1 base from V and 5 bases from J; junction bases left unmatched: 6. Germline V CDR1 and CDR2: LGHNA, YNFKEQ. Using its own MiXCR run on the RT-PCR reads, TCRdb lists one record per CDR3 protein. The data hold about 570,000 distinct CDR3 sequences, with 11% observed a single time. The sample was also reused in another study, on T cells expressing NK-cell markers. As that study records: 5'RACE template switching with UMIs generated TCR beta cDNA.

This receptor was obtained from a man between 50 and 59 years old who received an inactivated influenza vaccine. V gene TRBV4-2 combines with J gene TRBJ2-1, with 12 bases identical to TRBD2. This material consisted of PBMCs from blood, taken on the day of vaccination. CDR3 loop: CASSQAGLAGKDNEQFF. The CDR3 DNA reads TGTGCCAGCAGCCAAGCAGGACTAGCGGGAAAGGACAATGAGCAGTTCTTC.